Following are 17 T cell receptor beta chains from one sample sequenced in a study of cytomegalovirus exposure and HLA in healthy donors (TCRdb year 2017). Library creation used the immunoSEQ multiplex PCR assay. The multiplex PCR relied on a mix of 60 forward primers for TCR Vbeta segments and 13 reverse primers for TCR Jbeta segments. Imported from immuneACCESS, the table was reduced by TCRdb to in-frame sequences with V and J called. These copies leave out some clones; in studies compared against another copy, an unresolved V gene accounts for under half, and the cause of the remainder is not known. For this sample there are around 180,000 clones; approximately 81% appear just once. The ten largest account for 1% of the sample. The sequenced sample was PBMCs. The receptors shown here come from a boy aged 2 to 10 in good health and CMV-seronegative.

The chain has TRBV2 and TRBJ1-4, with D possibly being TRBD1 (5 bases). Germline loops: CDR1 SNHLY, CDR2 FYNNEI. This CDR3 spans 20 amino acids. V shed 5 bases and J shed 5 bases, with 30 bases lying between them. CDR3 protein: CASSTGRAGGLIEWNEKLFF. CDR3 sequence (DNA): TGTGCCAGCAGTACCGGCCGGGCCGGGGGATTAATCGAATGGAATGAAAAACTGTTTTTT.

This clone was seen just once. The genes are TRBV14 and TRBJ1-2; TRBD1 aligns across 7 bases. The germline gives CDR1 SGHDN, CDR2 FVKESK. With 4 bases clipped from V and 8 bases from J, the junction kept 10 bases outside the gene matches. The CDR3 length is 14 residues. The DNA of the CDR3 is TGTGCCAGCAGCCTCCGGGGGATACAGGGGGGCTACACCTTC. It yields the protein CASSLRGIQGGYTF.

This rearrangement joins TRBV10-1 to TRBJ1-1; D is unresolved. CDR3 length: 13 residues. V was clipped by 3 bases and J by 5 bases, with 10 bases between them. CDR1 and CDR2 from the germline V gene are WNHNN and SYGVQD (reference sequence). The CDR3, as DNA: TGCGCCAGCAGTGATCCGTTGCGGACTGAAGCTTTCTTT. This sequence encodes CASSDPLRTEAFF.

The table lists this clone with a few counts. This chain's CDR3 is CASSDTTNEKLFF. In DNA form, the CDR3 reads TGTGCCAGTAGTGACACAACTAATGAAAAACTGTTTTTT. The chain employs TRBV19 and TRBJ1-4; D gene uncertain. This CDR3 region has 13 residues. CDR1 and CDR2 (germline): LNHDA, SQIVND (reference sequence). V lost 5 bases to trimming and J lost 0 bases, with 4 bases between them.

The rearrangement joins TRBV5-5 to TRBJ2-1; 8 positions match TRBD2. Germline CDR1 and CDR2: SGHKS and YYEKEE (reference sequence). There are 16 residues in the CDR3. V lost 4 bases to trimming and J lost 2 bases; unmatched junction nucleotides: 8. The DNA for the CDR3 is TGTGCCAGCAGCGTAGTTGGACTAGCTGCCTACAATGAGCAGTTCTTC. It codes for CASSVVGLAAYNEQFF.

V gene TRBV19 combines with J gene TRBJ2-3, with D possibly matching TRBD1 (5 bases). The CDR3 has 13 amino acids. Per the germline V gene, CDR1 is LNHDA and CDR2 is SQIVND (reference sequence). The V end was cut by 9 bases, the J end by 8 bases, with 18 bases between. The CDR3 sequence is CASKNLAQATQYF. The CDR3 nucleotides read TGTGCCAGCAAGAATCTGGCACAGGCTACGCAGTATTTT.

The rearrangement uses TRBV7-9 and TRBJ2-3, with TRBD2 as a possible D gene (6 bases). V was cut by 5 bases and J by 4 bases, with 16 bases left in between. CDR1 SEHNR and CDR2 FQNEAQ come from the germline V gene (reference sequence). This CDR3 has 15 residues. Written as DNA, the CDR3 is TGTGCCAGCAGCCTGGGGGAAGTAGCGGCAGATACGCAGTATTTT. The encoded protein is CASSLGEVAADTQYF.

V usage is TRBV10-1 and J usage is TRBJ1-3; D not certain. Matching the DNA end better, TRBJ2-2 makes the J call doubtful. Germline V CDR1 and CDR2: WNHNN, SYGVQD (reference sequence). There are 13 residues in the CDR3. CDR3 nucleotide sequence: TGCGCCAGCAGCGAACCCAATGTCGGGGAGCTGTTTTTT. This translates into CASSEPNVGELFF.

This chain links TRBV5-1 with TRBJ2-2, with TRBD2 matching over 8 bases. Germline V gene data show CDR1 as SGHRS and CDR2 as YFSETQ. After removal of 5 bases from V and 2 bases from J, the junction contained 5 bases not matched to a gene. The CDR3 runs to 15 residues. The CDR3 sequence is CASRGAGANTGELFF. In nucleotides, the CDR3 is TGCGCCAGCAGGGGAGCGGGGGCCAACACCGGGGAGCTGTTTTTT.

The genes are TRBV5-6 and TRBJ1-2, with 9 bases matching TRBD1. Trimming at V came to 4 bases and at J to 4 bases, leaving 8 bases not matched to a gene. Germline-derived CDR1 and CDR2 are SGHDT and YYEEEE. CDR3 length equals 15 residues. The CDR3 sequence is CASSPPGQGVYGYTF. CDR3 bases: TGTGCCAGCAGCCCGCCGGGACAGGGAGTCTATGGCTACACCTTC.

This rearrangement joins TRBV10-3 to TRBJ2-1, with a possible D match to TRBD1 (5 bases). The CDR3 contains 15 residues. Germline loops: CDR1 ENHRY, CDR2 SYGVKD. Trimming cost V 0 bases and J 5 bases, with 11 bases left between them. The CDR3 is CAISESKVGDNEQFF. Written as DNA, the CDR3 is TGTGCCATCAGTGAGTCGAAGGTAGGGGACAATGAGCAGTTCTTC.

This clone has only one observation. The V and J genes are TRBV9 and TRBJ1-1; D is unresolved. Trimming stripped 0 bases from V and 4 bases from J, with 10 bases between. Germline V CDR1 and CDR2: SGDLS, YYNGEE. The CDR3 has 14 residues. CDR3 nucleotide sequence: TGTGCCAGCAGCGTAGATGGAGGGAGCACTGAAGCTTTCTTT. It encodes CASSVDGGSTEAFF.

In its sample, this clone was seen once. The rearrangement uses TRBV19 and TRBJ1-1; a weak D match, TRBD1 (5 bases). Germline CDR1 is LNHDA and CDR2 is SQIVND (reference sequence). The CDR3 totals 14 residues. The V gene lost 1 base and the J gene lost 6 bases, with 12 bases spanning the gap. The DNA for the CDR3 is TGTGCCAGTAGTATAGCGGGGGGTATTGCTGAAGCTTTCTTT. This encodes CASSIAGGIAEAFF.

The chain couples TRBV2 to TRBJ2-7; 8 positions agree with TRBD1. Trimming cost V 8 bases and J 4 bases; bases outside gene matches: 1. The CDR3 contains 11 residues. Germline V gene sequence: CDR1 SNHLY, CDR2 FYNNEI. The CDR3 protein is CASGQGYEQYV. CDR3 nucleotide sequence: TGTGCCAGCGGACAGGGTTACGAGCAGTACGTC.

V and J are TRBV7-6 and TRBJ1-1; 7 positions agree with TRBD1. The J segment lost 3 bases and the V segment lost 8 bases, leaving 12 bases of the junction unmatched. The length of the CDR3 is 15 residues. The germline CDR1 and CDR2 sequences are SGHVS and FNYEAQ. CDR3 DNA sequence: TGTGCCAGCGGCGCTCCAGGGGGAGGAGACACTGAAGCTTTCTTT. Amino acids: CASGAPGGGDTEAFF.

The CDR3 DNA is TGTGCCAGCAGCGTAGAGGACAGGGGAACAGATACGCAGTATTTT. As protein: CASSVEDRGTDTQYF. The chain joins TRBV9 to TRBJ2-3; 9 nucleotides line up with TRBD1. Germline loops: CDR1 SGDLS, CDR2 YYNGEE. CDR3 size: 15 residues. V shed 0 bases, J shed 3 bases, and the junction held 2 bases outside the gene matches.

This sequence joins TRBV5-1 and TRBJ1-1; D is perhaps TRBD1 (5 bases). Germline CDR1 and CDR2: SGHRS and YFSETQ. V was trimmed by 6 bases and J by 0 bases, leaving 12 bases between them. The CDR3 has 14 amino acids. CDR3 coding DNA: TGCGCCAGCAAATCGGGGGGTGTGAACACTGAAGCTTTCTTT. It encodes CASKSGGVNTEAFF.